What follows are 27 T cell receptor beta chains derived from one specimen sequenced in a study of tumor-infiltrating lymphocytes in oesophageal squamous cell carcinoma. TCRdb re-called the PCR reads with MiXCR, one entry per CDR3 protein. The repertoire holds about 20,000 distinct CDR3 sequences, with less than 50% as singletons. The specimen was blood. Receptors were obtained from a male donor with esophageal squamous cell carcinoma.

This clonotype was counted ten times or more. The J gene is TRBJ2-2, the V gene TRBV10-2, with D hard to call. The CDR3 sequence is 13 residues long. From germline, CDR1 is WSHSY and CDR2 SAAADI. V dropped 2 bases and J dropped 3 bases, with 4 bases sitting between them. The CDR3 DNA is TGCGCCAGCAGTGAGACCTACACCGGGGAGCTGTTTTTT. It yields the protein CASSETYTGELFF.

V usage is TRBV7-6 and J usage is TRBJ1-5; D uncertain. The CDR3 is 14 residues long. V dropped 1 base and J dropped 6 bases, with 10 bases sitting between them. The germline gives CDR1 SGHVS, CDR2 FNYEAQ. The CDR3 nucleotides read TGTGCCAGCAGCTTAGGAGGTTTTGGTCAGCCCCAGCATTTT. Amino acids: CASSLGGFGQPQHF.

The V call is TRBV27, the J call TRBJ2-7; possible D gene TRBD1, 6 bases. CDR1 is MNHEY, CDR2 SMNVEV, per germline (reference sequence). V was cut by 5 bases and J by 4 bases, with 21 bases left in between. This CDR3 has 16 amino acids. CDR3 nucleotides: TGTGCCAGCAGTCGCGGACAGACATTCGACGGGTACGAGCAGTACTTC. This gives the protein CASSRGQTFDGYEQYF.

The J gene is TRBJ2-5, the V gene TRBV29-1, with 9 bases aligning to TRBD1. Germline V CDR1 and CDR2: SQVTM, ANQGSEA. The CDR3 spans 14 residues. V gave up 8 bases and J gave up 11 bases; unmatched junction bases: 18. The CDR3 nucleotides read TGCAGCTTGACTCCCGGGACAGGGAACAATGAGCAGTACTTC. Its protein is CSLTPGTGNNEQYF.

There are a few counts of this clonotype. The chain's CDR3 is CASSREISYNEQFF. The CDR3 DNA reads TGTGCCAGCTCCCGGGAGATTTCCTACAATGAGCAGTTCTTC. This chain joins TRBV7-2 and TRBJ2-1; possible D gene TRBD2, 6 bases. V lost 8 bases, J lost 1 base, and 12 bases lay in between. The CDR3 has 14 amino acids. CDR1 is SGHTA and CDR2 is FQGNSA in the germline V gene. The whole variable domain, remainder taken from reference TRBV7-2 and TRBJ2-1, is GAGVSQSPSNKVTEKGKDVELRCDPISGHTALYWYRQSLGQGLEFLIYFQGNSAPDKSGLPSDRFSAERTGGSVSTLTIQRTQQEDSAVYLCASSREISYNEQFFGPGTRLTVL.

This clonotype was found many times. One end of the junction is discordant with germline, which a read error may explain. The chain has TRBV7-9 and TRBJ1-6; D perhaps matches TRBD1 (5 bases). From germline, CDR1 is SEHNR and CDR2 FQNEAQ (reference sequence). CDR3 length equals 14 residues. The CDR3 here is CASSLGENNSPLHF. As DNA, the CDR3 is TGTGCCAGCAGTTTAGGGGAGAATAATTCACCCCTCCACTTT. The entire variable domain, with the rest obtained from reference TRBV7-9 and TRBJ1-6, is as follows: DTGVSQNPRHKITKRGQNVTFRCDPISEHNRLYWYRQTLGQGPEFLTYFQNEAQLEKSRLLSDRFSAERPKGSFSTLEIQRTEQGDSAMYLCASSLGENNSPLHFGNGTRLTVT.

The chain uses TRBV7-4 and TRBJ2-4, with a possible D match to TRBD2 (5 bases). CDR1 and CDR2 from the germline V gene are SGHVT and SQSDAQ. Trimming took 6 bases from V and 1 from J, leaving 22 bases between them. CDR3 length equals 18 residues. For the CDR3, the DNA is TGTGCCAGCAGGGAAAGCCCTCCGGGAAGGTTTGCCAAAAACATTCAGTACTTC. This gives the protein CASRESPPGRFAKNIQYF.

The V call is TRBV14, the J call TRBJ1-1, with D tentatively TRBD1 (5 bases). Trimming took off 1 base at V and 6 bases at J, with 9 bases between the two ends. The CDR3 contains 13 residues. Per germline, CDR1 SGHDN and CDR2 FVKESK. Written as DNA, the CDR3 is TGTGCCAGCAGCCAAGTTCGGGGGGCTGAAGCTTTCTTT. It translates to CASSQVRGAEAFF.

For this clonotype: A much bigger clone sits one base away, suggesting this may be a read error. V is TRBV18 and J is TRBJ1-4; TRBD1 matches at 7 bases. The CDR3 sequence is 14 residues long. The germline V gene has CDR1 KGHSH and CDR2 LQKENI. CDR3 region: CASSPEGANEKRFF. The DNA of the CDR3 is TGTGCCAGCTCACCAGAGGGGGCTAATGAAAAACGGTTTTTT.

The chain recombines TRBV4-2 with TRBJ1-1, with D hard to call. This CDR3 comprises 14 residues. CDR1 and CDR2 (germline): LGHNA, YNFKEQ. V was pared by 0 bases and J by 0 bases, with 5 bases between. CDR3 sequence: CASSQDPMNTEAFF. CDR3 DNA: TGTGCCAGCAGCCAAGATCCTATGAACACTGAAGCTTTCTTT.

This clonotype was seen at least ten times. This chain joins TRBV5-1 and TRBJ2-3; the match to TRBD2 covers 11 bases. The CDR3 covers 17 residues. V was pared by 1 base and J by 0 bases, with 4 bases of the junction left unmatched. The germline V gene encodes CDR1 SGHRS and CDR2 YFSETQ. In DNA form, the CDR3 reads TGCGCCAGCAGCTTGTCTCTAGCGGGAGGTAGCACAGATACGCAGTATTTT. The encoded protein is CASSLSLAGGSTDTQYF.

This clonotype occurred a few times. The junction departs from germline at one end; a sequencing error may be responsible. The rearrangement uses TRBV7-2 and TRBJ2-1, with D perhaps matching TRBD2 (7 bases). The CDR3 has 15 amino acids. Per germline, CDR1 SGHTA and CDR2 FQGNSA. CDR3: CASSLRGGDTGELYF. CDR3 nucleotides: TGTGCCAGCAGCTTAAGGGGGGGAGACACCGGGGAGCTGTACTTC.

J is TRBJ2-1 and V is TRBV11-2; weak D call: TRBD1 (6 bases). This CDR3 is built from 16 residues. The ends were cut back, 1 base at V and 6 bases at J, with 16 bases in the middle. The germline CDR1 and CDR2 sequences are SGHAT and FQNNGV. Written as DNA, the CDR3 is TGTGCCAGCAGCTTAGTGTCCGGGATCAGGGGCAATGAGCAGTTCTTC. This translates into CASSLVSGIRGNEQFF.

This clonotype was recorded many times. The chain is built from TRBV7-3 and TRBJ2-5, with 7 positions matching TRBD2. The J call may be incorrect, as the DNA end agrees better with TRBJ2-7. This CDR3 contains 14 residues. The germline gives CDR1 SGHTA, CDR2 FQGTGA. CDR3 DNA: TGTGCCAGCAGCCCGATGGGGGGGGTCCACGAGCAGTACTTC. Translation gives CASSPMGGVHEQYF.

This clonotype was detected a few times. The CDR3 DNA reads as TGTGCCACCAGTAATAGCAATCAGCCCCAGCATTTT. It is translated as CATSNSNQPQHF. The chain combines TRBV24-1 with TRBJ1-4, with D unclear. The J call may be wrong; the DNA end is better matched by TRBJ1-5. The germline V gene encodes CDR1 KGHDR and CDR2 SFDVKD. This CDR3 has 12 amino acids.

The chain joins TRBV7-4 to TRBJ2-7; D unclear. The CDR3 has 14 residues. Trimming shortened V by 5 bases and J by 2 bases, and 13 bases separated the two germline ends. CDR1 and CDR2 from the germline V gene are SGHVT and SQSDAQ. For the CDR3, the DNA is TGTGCCAGCAGCCTAGGCCTAGGTCCCTACGAGCAGTACTTC. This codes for CASSLGLGPYEQYF. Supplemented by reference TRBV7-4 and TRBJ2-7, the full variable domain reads GAGVSQSPRYKVAKRGRDVALRCDSISGHVTLYWYRQTLGQGSEVLTYSQSDAQRDKSGRPSGRFSAERPERSVSTLKIQRTEQGDSAVYLCASSLGLGPYEQYFGPGTRLTVT.

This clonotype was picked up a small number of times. CDR3 loop: CASSEISGGAKEQFF. CDR3 DNA sequence: TGTGCCAGCAGTGAAATTAGCGGGGGGGCAAAGGAGCAGTTCTTC. The chain employs TRBV6-1 and TRBJ2-1; 11 bases are shared with TRBD2. Germline loops: CDR1 MNHNS, CDR2 SASEGT. This CDR3 is built from 15 residues. With V trimmed by 2 bases and J by 10 bases, 7 bases remained unmatched.

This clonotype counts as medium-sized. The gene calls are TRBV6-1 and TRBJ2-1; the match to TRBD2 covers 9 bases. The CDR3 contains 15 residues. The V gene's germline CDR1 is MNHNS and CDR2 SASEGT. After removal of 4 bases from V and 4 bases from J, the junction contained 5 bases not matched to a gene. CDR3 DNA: TGTGCCAGCAGTGTAGGGCGGGGGGGATACAATGAGCAGTTCTTC. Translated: CASSVGRGGYNEQFF.

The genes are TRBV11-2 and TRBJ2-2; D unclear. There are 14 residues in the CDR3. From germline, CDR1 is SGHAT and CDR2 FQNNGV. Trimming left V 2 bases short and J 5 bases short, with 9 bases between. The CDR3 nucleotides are TGTGCCAGCAGCTTACGGACCGGGACCGGGGAGCTGTTTTTT. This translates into CASSLRTGTGELFF.

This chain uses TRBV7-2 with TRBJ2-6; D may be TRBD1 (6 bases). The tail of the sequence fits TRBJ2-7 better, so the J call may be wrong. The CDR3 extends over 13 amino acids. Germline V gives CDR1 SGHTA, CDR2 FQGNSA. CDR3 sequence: CASSLGTEYEQYF. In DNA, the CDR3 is TGTGCCAGCAGCTTAGGGACAGAGTACGAGCAGTACTTC.

The CDR3 protein is CASSLSIRGNTGELFF. The CDR3 DNA is TGTGCCAGCAGTTTATCGATTCGGGGGAACACCGGGGAGCTGTTTTTT. The chain carries TRBV27 and TRBJ2-2, with D tentatively TRBD2 (5 bases). Trimming stripped 0 bases from V and 1 base from J, with 9 bases between. Germline lookup yields CDR1 MNHEY and CDR2 SMNVEV (reference sequence). There are 16 residues in the CDR3.

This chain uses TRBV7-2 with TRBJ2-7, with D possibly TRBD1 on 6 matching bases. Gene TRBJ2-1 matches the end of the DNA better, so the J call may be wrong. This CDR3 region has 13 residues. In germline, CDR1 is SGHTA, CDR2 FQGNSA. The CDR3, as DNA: TGTGCCAGCAGCTTGTCCAAGGGGGATGAGCAGTTCTTC. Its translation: CASSLSKGDEQFF.

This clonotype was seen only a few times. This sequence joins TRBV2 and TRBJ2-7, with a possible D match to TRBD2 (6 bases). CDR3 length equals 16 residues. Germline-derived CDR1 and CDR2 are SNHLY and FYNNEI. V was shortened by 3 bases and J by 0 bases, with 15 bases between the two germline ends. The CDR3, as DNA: TGTGCCAGCAGTGATGCCGGGACTTCTAGCTCCTACGAGCAGTACTTC. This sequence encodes CASSDAGTSSSYEQYF.

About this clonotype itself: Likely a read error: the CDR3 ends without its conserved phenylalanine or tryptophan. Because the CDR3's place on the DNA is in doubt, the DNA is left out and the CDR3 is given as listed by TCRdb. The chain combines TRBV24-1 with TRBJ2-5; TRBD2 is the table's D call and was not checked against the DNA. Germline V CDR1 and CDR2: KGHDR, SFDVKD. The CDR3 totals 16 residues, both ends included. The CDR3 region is CATSAGAGGSPLHFGN.

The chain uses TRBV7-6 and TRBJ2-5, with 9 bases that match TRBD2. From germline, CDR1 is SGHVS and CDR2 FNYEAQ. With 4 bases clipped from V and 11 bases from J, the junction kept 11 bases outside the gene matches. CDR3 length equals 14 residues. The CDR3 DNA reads TGTGCCAGCAGCTCATTAGCGGGAGTTCGTGAGCAGTACTTC. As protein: CASSSLAGVREQYF.

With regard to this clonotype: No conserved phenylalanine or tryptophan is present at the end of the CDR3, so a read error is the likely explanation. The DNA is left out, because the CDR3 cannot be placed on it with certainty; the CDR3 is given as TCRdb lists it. CDR3: CASSFKQGPSYEQYFGS. This rearrangement joins TRBV7-2 to TRBJ2-7; the table calls TRBD2, which could not be checked here. Germline V lookup: CDR1 SGHTA, CDR2 FQGNSA. The CDR3 is 17 residues long, counting both termini.

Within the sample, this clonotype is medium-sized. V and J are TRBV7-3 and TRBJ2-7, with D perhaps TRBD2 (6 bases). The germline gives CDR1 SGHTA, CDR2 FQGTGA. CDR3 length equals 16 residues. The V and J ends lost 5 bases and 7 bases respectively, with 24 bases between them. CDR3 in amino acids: CASSPYTSSKVNEQYF. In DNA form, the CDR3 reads TGTGCCAGCAGCCCCTACACTAGCAGTAAAGTCAATGAGCAGTACTTC. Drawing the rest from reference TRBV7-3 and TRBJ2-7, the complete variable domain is GAGVSQTPSNKVTEKGKYVELRCDPISGHTALYWYRQSLGQGPEFLIYFQGTGAADDSGLPNDRFFAVRPEGSVSTLKIQRTERGDSAVYLCASSPYTSSKVNEQYFGPGTRLTVT.